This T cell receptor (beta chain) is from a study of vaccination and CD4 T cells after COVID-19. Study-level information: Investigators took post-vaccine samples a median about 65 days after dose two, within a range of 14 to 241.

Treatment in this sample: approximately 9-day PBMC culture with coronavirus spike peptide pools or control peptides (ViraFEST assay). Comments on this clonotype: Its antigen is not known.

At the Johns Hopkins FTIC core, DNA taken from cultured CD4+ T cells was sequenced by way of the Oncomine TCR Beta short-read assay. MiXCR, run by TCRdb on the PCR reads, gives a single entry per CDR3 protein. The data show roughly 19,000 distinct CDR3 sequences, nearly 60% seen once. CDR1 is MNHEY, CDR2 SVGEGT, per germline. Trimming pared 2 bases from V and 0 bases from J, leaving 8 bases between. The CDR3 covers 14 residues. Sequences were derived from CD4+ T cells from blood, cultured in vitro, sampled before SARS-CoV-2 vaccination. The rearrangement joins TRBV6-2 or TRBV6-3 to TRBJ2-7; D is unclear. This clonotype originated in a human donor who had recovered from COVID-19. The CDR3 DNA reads TGTGCCAGCAGTTACGCCGGTGTCTCCTACGAGCAGTACTTC. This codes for CASSYAGVSYEQYF.